The T cell receptor beta chain under discussion was sequenced for a study of blood T cell repertoires in COVID-19. On the study more broadly: The samples span acute and convalescent COVID-19 from the United States, Italy and Spain. T cells, B-cell-depleted T cells, or PBMCs supplied cDNA or gDNA.

V shed 0 bases and J shed 1 base, with 7 bases lying between them. Germline values: CDR1 SGDLS, CDR2 YYNGEE. The CDR3 sequence is 14 residues long. Some clones are missing from TCRdb's copy, which holds only in-frame ones; the method was immunoSEQ multiplex PCR. Altogether 300,000 or so clones are present, around 88% being singletons, with the ten largest covering 1.6%. This rearrangement joins TRBV9 to TRBJ1-1; TRBD1 is a possible D gene (5 bases). Input material: peripheral blood. The receptor was isolated from a woman between 45 and 60 years old with acute or convalescent COVID-19. The CDR3 DNA is TGTGCCAGCAGCGTAGGCAGGGCGAACACTGAAGCTTTCTTT. As protein: CASSVGRANTEAFF.